The TCR beta chain under discussion was sequenced for a study of CD8+CD57+ T cells in acquired aplastic anemia. Trimming pared 4 bases from V and 4 bases from J, leaving 13 bases between. The CDR3 covers 13 residues. Germline V gene lookup returns CDR1 DFQATT and CDR2 SNEGSKA (reference sequence). It was genomic DNA that served as the template for profiling TCR beta VDJ and CDR3. TCRdb fed the reads into MiXCR, producing one record per CDR3 protein. The sample contains about 270,000 distinct CDR3 sequences, about 56% of which appear only once. This TCR was sampled from a human donor with severe aplastic anemia or a healthy control (not recorded which). The chain combines TRBV20-1 with TRBJ2-5; either TRBD1 or TRBD2 may supply D (5 bases each). Sequencing was carried out using sorted CD4+, CD8+, or CD8+CD57+ T cells (not recorded which) from PBMCs. CDR3 bases: TGCAGTGCTAATAGACAAGGGACAGAGACCCAGTACTTC. Amino acids: CSANRQGTETQYF.